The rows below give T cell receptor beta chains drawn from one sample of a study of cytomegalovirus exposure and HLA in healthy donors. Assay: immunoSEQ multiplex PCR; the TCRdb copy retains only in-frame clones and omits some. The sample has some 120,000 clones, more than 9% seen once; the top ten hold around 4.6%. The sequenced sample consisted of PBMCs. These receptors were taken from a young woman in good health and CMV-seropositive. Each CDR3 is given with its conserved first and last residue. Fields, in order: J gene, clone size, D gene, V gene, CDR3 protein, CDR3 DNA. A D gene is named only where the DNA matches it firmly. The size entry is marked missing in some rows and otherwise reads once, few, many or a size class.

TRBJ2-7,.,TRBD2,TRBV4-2,CASSQVLLAGGVDEQYF,TGTGCCAGCAGCCAAGTGCTGCTAGCGGGGGGTGTGGACGAGCAGTACTTC
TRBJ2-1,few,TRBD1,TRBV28,CASSLGQGAYEQFF,TGTGCCAGCAGTTTAGGCCAGGGGGCTTATGAGCAGTTCTTC
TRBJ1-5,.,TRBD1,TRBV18,CASSPGTDQPQHF,TGTGCCAGCTCACCAGGGACAGATCAGCCCCAGCATTTT
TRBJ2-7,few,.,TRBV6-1,CASIEAGLGYEQYF,TGTGCCAGCATCGAGGCGGGCCTGGGCTACGAGCAGTACTTC
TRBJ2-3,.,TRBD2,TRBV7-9,CASSLSGRVGDTQYF,TGTGCCAGCAGCTTAAGCGGGAGGGTGGGAGATACGCAGTATTTT
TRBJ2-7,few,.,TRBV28,CASMGRGRIYEQYF,TGTGCCAGCATGGGGCGGGGGCGGATCTACGAGCAGTACTTC
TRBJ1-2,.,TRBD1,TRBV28,CASLRTGNYGYTF,TGTGCCAGCCTACGGACAGGGAACTATGGCTACACCTTC
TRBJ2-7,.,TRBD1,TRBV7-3,CASSLMGQGTEQYF,TGTGCCAGCAGCTTAATGGGACAGGGGACCGAGCAGTACTTC
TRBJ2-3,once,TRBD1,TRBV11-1,CASSFRQGATDTQYF,TGTGCCAGCAGCTTTAGGCAGGGGGCCACAGATACGCAGTATTTT
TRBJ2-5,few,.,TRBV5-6,CASSPGNQETQYF,TGTGCCAGCAGCCCAGGGAATCAAGAGACCCAGTACTTC
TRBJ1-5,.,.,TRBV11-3,CASSLSGENQPQHF,TGTGCCAGCAGCTTATCCGGGGAGAATCAGCCCCAGCATTTT
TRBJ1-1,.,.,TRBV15,CATSRGGQGPMNTEAFF,TGTGCCACCAGCAGGGGGGGGCAGGGTCCCATGAACACTGAAGCTTTCTTT
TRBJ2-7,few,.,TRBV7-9,CASSPIQEQYF,TGTGCCAGCAGCCCAATTCAGGAGCAGTACTTC
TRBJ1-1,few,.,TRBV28,CASSQKNTEAFF,TGTGCCAGCAGCCAGAAGAACACTGAAGCTTTCTTT
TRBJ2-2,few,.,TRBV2,CASTGEASGELFF,TGTGCCAGCACGGGGGAGGCGTCCGGGGAGCTGTTTTTT
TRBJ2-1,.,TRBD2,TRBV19,CASSIDLTSGEYNEQFF,TGTGCCAGTAGTATAGATCTTACTAGCGGGGAATACAATGAGCAGTTCTTC
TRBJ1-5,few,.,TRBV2,CASSRDSGGNQPQHF,TGTGCCAGCAGTCGGGACTCCGGCGGCAATCAGCCCCAGCATTTT
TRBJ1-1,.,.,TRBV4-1,CASSQPLQGVIEAFF,TGCGCCAGCAGCCAACCCCTTCAGGGTGTCATTGAAGCTTTCTTT
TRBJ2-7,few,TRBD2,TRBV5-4,CASSFLGVGSSGVPYEQYF,TGTGCCAGCAGCTTTTTGGGGGTAGGATCCAGCGGGGTTCCCTACGAGCAGTACTTC
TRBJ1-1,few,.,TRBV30,CAWTGEGTEAFF,TGTGCCTGGACAGGGGAGGGCACTGAAGCTTTCTTT
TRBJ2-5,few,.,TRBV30,CAWSVSVEQYF,TGTGCCTGGAGTGTATCGGTTGAGCAGTACTTC
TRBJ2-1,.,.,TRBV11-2,CASSAVEGGLYNEQFF,TGTGCCAGCAGCGCTGTAGAGGGAGGACTTTACAATGAGCAGTTCTTC
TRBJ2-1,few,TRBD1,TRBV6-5,CASSKNRGLDSEQFF,TGTGCCAGCAGTAAAAACAGGGGGCTAGACTCTGAGCAGTTCTTC
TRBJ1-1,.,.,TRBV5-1,CASSEMGGGWNTEAFF,TGCGCCAGCAGCGAAATGGGGGGAGGGTGGAACACTGAAGCTTTCTTT
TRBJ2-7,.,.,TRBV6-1,CASSEMGVNEQYF,TGTGCCAGCAGTGAAATGGGAGTCAACGAGCAGTACTTC
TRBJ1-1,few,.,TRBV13,CASARTAIGTEAFF,TGTGCCAGCGCGAGGACAGCGATCGGCACTGAAGCTTTCTTT
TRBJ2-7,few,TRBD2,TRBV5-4,CASSRWTSGLSYEQYF,TGTGCCAGCAGCCGGTGGACTAGCGGGCTCTCCTACGAGCAGTACTTC
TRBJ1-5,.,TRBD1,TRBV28,CASSRGQVVQPQHF,TGTGCCAGCAGTCGGGGACAGGTGGTACAGCCCCAGCATTTT
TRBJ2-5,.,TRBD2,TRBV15,CATSRDRGASGYQETQYF,TGTGCCACCAGCAGAGATCGGGGCGCTAGCGGCTATCAAGAGACCCAGTACTTC
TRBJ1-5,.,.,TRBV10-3,CAISERGTCSANQPQHF,TGTGCCATCAGTGAGCGCGGGACTTGCAGCGCAAATCAGCCCCAGCATTTT
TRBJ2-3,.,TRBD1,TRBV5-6,CASSPDRGGSLGTQYF,TGTGCCAGCAGCCCAGACAGGGGGGGCTCCCTTGGTACGCAGTATTTT
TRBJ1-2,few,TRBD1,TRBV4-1,CASSQDLGTVNYGYTF,TGCGCCAGCAGCCAAGATCTCGGGACAGTCAACTATGGCTACACCTTC
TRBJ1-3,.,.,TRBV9,CASSVYDTTRSSGNTIYF,TGTGCCAGCAGCGTATATGATACTACACGGTCCTCTGGAAACACCATATATTTT
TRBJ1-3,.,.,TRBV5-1,CASSPQGAGNTIYF,TGCGCCAGCAGCCCCCAGGGCGCCGGAAACACCATATATTTT
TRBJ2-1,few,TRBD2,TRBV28,CASSLLNLAGEEQFF,TGTGCCAGCAGTTTATTGAATCTAGCGGGAGAAGAGCAGTTCTTC
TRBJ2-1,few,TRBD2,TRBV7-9,CASSLGAGEGKQFF,TGTGCCAGCAGCTTAGGCGCGGGAGAGGGCAAGCAGTTCTTC
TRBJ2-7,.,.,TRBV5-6,CASSLGSETYEQYF,TGTGCCAGCAGCTTGGGCAGCGAAACCTACGAGCAGTACTTC
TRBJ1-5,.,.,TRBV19,CASSIDRQKPQHF,TGTGCCAGTAGTATAGACAGGCAAAAGCCCCAGCATTTT
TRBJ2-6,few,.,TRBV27,CASSFIAGANVLTF,TGTGCCAGCAGTTTCATTGCTGGGGCCAACGTCCTGACTTTC
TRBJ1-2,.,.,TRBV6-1,CASTTGRLIYGYTF,TGTGCCAGCACCACAGGGCGCCTGATCTATGGCTACACCTTC
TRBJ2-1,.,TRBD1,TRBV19,CASSTRQGAGYNEQFF,TGTGCCAGTAGTACGAGACAGGGGGCTGGCTACAATGAGCAGTTCTTC
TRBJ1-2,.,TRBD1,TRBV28,CASSASPGQLNYGYTF,TGTGCCAGCAGTGCCTCACCGGGACAGCTTAACTATGGCTACACCTTC
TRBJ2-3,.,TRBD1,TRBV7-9,CASSLSGQETDTQYF,TGTGCCAGCAGCCTTTCCGGACAGGAAACAGATACGCAGTATTTT
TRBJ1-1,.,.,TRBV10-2,CASSEWTSNTEAFF,TGCGCCAGCAGTGAGTGGACTTCGAACACTGAAGCTTTCTTT
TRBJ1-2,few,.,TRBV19,CASQTTEPYGYTF,TGTGCCAGTCAAACTACGGAGCCTTATGGCTACACCTTC
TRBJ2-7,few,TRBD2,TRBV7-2,CASSLVASGFEQYF,TGTGCCAGCAGCTTAGTGGCTAGCGGCTTCGAGCAGTACTTC
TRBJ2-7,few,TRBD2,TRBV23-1,CASSQSGDYPYEQYF,TGCGCCAGCAGTCAATCGGGGGACTACCCCTACGAGCAGTACTTC
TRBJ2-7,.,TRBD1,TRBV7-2,CASSNRDREYEQYF,TGTGCCAGCAGCAATCGCGACAGGGAGTACGAGCAGTACTTC
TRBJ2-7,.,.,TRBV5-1,CASSLGGGGEQYF,TGCGCCAGCAGCTTAGGGGGGGGCGGAGAGCAGTACTTC
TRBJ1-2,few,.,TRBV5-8,CASSPPMVPNYGYTF,TGTGCCAGCAGCCCCCCTATGGTCCCTAACTATGGCTACACCTTC
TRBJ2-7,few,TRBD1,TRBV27,CASRRDSEPYEQYF,TGTGCCAGCAGACGGGACAGTGAGCCCTACGAGCAGTACTTC